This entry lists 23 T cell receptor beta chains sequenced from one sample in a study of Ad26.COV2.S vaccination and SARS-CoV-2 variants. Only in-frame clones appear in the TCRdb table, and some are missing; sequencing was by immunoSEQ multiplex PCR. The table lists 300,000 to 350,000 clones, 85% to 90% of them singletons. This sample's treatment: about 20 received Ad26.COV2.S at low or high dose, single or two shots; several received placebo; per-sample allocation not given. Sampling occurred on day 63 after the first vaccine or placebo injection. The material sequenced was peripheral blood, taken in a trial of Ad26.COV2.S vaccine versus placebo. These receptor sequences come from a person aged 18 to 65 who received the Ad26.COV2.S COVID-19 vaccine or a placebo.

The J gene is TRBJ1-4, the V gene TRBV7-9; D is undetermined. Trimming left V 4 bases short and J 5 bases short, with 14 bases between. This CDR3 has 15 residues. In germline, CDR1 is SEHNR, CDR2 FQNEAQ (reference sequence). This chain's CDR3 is CASSSPALTNEKLFF. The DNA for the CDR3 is TGTGCCAGCAGCTCTCCAGCTCTGACGAATGAAAAACTGTTTTTT. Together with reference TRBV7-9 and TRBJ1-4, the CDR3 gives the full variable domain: DTGVSQNPRHKITKRGQNVTFRCDPISEHNRLYWYRQTLGQGPEFLTYFQNEAQLEKSRLLSDRFSAERPKGSFSTLEIQRTEQGDSAMYLCASSSPALTNEKLFFGSGTQLSVL.

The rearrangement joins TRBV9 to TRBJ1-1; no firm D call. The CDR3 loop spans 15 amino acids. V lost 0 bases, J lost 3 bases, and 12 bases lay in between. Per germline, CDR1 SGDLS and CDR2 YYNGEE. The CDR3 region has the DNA TGTGCCAGCAGCGTAGTAGGGCAGGCTTACACTGAAGCTTTCTTT. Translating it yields CASSVVGQAYTEAFF. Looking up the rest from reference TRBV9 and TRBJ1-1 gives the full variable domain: DSGVTQTPKHLITATGQRVTLRCSPRSGDLSVYWYQQSLDQGLQFLIQYYNGEERAKGNILERFSAQQFPDLHSELNLSSLELGDSALYFCASSVVGQAYTEAFFGQGTRLTVV.

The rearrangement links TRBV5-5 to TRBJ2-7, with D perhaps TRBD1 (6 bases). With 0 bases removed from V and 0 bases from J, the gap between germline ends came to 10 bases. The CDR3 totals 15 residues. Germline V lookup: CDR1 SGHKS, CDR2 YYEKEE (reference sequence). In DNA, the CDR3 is TGTGCCAGCAGCTTGGCAGGGGACCCCTCCTACGAGCAGTACTTC. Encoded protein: CASSLAGDPSYEQYF.

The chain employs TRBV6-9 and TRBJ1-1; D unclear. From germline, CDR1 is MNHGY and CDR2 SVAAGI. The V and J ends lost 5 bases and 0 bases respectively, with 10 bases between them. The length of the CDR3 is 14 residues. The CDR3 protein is CASSEPRLNTEAFF. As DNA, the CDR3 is TGTGCCAGCAGTGAACCTCGACTGAACACTGAAGCTTTCTTT.

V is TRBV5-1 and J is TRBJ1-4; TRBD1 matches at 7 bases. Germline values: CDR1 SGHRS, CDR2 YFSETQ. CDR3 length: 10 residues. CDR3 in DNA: TGCGTCCAGGGGGGTGAAAAACTGTTTTTT. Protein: CVQGGEKLFF.

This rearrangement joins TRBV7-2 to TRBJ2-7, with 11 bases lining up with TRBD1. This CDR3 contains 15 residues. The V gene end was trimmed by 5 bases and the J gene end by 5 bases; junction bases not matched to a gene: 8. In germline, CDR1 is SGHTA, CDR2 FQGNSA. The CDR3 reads CASSPWDRGLNEQYF. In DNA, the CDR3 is TGTGCCAGCAGCCCTTGGGACAGGGGGTTGAACGAGCAGTACTTC.

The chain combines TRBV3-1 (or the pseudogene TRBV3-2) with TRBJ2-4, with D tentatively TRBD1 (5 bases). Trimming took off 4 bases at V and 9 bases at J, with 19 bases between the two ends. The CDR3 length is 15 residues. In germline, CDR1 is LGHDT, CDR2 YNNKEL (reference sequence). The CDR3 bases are TGTGCCAGCAGCCTCAAAGGGGCATTTACGACCATTCAGTACTTC. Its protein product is CASSLKGAFTTIQYF.

The CDR3 is CASSDQVMNTEAFF. The CDR3 bases are TGTGCCAGCAGCGACCAGGTTATGAACACTGAAGCTTTCTTT. This sequence joins TRBV9 and TRBJ1-1; no clear D gene. The CDR3 is made up of 14 amino acids. V was clipped by 3 bases and J by 0 bases, with 9 bases between them. Looked up from germline, CDR1 is SGDLS and CDR2 is YYNGEE. The complete variable domain, with remaining parts taken from reference TRBV9 and TRBJ1-1, reads DSGVTQTPKHLITATGQRVTLRCSPRSGDLSVYWYQQSLDQGLQFLIQYYNGEERAKGNILERFSAQQFPDLHSELNLSSLELGDSALYFCASSDQVMNTEAFFGQGTRLTVV.

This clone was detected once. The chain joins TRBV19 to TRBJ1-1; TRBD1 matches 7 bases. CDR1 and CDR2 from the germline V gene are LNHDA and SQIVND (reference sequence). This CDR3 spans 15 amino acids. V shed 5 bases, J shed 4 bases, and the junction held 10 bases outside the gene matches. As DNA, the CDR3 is TGTGCCAGTAGTCCCCCGGGACAGTCCGGCACTGAAGCTTTCTTT. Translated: CASSPPGQSGTEAFF.

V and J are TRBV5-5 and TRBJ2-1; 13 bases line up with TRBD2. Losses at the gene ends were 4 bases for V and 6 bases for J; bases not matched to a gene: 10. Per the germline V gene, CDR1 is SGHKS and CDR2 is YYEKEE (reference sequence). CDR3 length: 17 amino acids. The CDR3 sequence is CASSRGLAGYLGNEQFF. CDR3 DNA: TGTGCCAGCAGCAGGGGACTAGCGGGGTACCTAGGCAATGAGCAGTTCTTC.

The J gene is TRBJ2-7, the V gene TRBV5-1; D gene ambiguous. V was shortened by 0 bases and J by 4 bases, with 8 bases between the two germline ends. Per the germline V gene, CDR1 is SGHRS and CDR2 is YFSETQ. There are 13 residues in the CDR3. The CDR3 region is CASSLASGYEQYF. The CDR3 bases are TGCGCCAGCAGCTTGGCCTCCGGGTACGAGCAGTACTTC.

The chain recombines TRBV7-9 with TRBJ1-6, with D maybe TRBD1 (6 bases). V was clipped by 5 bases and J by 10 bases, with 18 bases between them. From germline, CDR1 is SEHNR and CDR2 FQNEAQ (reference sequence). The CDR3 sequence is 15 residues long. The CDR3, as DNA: TGTGCCAGCAGCCCTCCCGGCAGGGGCGACTCACCCCTCCACTTT. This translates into CASSPPGRGDSPLHF. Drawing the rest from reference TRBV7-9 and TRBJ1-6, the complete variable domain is DTGVSQNPRHKITKRGQNVTFRCDPISEHNRLYWYRQTLGQGPEFLTYFQNEAQLEKSRLLSDRFSAERPKGSFSTLEIQRTEQGDSAMYLCASSPPGRGDSPLHFGNGTRLTVT.

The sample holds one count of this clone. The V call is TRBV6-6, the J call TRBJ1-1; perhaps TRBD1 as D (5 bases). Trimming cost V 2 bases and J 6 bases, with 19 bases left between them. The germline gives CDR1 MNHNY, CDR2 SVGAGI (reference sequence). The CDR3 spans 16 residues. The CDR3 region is CASSYTMPGPSAEAFF. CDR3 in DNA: TGTGCCAGCAGTTACACAATGCCGGGACCCAGCGCTGAAGCTTTCTTT.

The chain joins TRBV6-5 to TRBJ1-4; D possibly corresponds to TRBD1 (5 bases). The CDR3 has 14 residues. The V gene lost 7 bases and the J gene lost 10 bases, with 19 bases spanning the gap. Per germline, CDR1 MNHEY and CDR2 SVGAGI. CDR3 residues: CASMTNGGVGKLFF. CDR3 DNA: TGTGCCAGCATGACTAACGGGGGAGTCGGAAAACTGTTTTTT.

This CDR3 reads CASSLGRQGKNIQYF. In nucleotides, the CDR3 is TGTGCCAGCAGCTTAGGGAGACAGGGAAAAAACATTCAGTACTTC. The genes are TRBV7-9 and TRBJ2-4; 7 bases line up with TRBD1. Per the germline V gene, CDR1 is SEHNR and CDR2 is FQNEAQ (reference sequence). Losses at the gene ends were 1 base for V and 4 bases for J; bases not matched to a gene: 4. The CDR3 is 15 amino acids.

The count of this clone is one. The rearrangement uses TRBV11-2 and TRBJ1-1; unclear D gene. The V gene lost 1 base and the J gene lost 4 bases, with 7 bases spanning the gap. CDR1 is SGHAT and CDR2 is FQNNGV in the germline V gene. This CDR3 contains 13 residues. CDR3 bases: TGTGCCAGCAGCTTAGGTCCGGGCACTGAAGCTTTCTTT. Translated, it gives CASSLGPGTEAFF.

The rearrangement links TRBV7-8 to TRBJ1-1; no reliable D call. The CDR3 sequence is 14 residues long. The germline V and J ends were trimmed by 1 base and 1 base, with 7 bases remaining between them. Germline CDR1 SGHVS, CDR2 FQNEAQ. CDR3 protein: CASSLGPTNTEAFF. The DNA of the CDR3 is TGTGCCAGCAGCTTAGGACCCACGAACACTGAAGCTTTCTTT.

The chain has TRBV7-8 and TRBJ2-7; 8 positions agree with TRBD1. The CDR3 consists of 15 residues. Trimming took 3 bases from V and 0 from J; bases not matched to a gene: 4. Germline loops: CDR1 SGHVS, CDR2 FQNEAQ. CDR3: CASSFRTGSSYEQYV. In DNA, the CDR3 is TGTGCCAGCAGCTTTAGGACAGGGAGCTCCTACGAGCAGTACGTC.

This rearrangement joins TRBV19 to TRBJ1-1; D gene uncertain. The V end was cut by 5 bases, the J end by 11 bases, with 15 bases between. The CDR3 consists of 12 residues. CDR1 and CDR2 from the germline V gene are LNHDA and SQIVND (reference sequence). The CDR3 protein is CASSPQGLNAFF. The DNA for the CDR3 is TGTGCCAGTAGTCCACAAGGACTGAACGCTTTCTTT.

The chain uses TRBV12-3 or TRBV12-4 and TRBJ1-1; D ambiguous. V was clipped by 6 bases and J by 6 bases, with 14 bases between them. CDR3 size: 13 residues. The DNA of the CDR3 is TGTGCCAGCAGCCCACCATTCGTGGCTGAAGCTTTCTTT. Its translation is CASSPPFVAEAFF.

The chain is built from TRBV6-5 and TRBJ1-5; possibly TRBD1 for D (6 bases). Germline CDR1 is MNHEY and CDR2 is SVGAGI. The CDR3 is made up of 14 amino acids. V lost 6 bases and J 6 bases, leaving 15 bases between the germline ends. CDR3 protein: CASRPGGGGQPQHF. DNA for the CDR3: TGTGCCAGCAGGCCCGGGGGCGGAGGTCAGCCCCAGCATTTT.

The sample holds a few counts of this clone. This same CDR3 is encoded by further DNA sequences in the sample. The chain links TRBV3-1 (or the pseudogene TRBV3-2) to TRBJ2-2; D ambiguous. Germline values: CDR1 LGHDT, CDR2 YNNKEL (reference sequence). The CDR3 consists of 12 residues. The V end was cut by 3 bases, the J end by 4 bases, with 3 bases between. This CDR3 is CASSQGTGELFF. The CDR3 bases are TGTGCCAGCAGCCAGGGCACCGGGGAGCTGTTTTTT.

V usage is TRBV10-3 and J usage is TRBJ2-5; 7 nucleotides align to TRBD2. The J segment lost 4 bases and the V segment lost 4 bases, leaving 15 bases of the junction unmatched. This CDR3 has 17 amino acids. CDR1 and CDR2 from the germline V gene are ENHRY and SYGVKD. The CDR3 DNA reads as TGTGCCATCAGTGGGTCGGTCGGAGTGGCGGGAGTAGAGACCCAGTACTTC. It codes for CAISGSVGVAGVETQYF.